These T cell receptor beta chains were read from a single sample in a study of shared clonotypes between healthy human individuals. Clones were sequenced by immunoSEQ multiplex PCR, and TCRdb holds only the in-frame ones, with some missing. The data show about 2,500,000 clones, about 92% seen once. The sequenced sample consisted of naive CD4+ T cells sorted from blood. All receptors derive from a man younger than 35 in good health. Both conserved end residues are trimmed from each CDR3. The order of the fields is V gene, clone size, J gene, CDR3 protein. Clone size is shown for a subset of rows, as once, few, many or a class of expanded clone.

v_gene: TRBV19
abundance: NA
j_gene: TRBJ2-2
CDR3aa: ASSPTSLGGELF

v_gene: TRBV27
abundance: NA
j_gene: TRBJ1-2
CDR3aa: ASSLAGTAQNYGYT

v_gene: TRBV5-1
abundance: NA
j_gene: TRBJ2-7
CDR3aa: ASSLGGSQSYEQY

v_gene: TRBV2
abundance: once
j_gene: TRBJ1-2
CDR3aa: ASSPAGTGGYT

v_gene: TRBV29-1
abundance: NA
j_gene: TRBJ2-7
CDR3aa: SVAGLAGGRATYEQY

v_gene: TRBV6-5
abundance: once
j_gene: TRBJ1-4
CDR3aa: ASSSSLGPNEKLF

v_gene: TRBV6-6
abundance: NA
j_gene: TRBJ2-7
CDR3aa: ASRQAGGTYEQY

v_gene: TRBV28
abundance: NA
j_gene: TRBJ2-2
CDR3aa: ASSIYRAPGELF

v_gene: TRBV29-1
abundance: once
j_gene: TRBJ2-3
CDR3aa: SVRQGREDTQY

v_gene: TRBV7-9
abundance: NA
j_gene: TRBJ1-1
CDR3aa: ASSSKDRVFAF

v_gene: TRBV7-8
abundance: NA
j_gene: TRBJ1-1
CDR3aa: ASSPRVGTEAF

v_gene: TRBV6-5
abundance: NA
j_gene: TRBJ2-1
CDR3aa: ASSSGLAGNNEQF

v_gene: TRBV6-6
abundance: NA
j_gene: TRBJ1-1
CDR3aa: ASSSQARAAEAF

v_gene: TRBV30
abundance: NA
j_gene: TRBJ2-5
CDR3aa: AWSVWRTSGGQETQY

v_gene: TRBV6-5
abundance: NA
j_gene: TRBJ2-2
CDR3aa: ASGRWGTGELF

v_gene: TRBV6-1
abundance: NA
j_gene: TRBJ1-5
CDR3aa: ASRAVSNQPQH

v_gene: TRBV6-1
abundance: NA
j_gene: TRBJ2-2
CDR3aa: ASSGRRNTGELF

v_gene: TRBV27
abundance: NA
j_gene: TRBJ2-1
CDR3aa: ASSFTSGSRNEQF

v_gene: TRBV27
abundance: NA
j_gene: TRBJ2-1
CDR3aa: ASSFVASANEQF

v_gene: TRBV7-9
abundance: once
j_gene: TRBJ2-5
CDR3aa: ASSLAGSLETQY

v_gene: TRBV7-3
abundance: NA
j_gene: TRBJ1-5
CDR3aa: ASSRLLDQPQH

v_gene: TRBV7-9
abundance: NA
j_gene: TRBJ2-3
CDR3aa: ASSFDGAGTDTQY

v_gene: TRBV2
abundance: NA
j_gene: TRBJ2-1
CDR3aa: ASSPPGRVYNEQF

v_gene: TRBV6-5
abundance: NA
j_gene: TRBJ2-2
CDR3aa: ASHRKAGGTGELF

v_gene: TRBV5-1
abundance: NA
j_gene: TRBJ2-3
CDR3aa: ASSFTGSGSSGADTQY

v_gene: TRBV6-5
abundance: NA
j_gene: TRBJ1-5
CDR3aa: ASSDTGGDQPQH

v_gene: TRBV25-1
abundance: NA
j_gene: TRBJ2-6
CDR3aa: ASGAVQGAGANVLT

v_gene: TRBV30
abundance: NA
j_gene: TRBJ1-2
CDR3aa: AWRVGNYGYT

v_gene: TRBV28
abundance: NA
j_gene: TRBJ1-2
CDR3aa: ASTRTGGYNYGYT

v_gene: TRBV10-1
abundance: NA
j_gene: TRBJ2-3
CDR3aa: ASSESASGGQDTQY

v_gene: TRBV6-1
abundance: NA
j_gene: TRBJ2-5
CDR3aa: ASSGDGWYGETQY

v_gene: TRBV5-1
abundance: NA
j_gene: TRBJ2-1
CDR3aa: ASSLGAPGNEQF

v_gene: TRBV6-6
abundance: NA
j_gene: TRBJ1-4
CDR3aa: ASRYSGLNEKLF

v_gene: TRBV6-5
abundance: NA
j_gene: TRBJ1-2
CDR3aa: ASTKGPANYGYT

v_gene: TRBV9
abundance: NA
j_gene: TRBJ2-6
CDR3aa: ASSPHPRPPGDSGANVLT

v_gene: TRBV29-1
abundance: NA
j_gene: TRBJ2-7
CDR3aa: SATLNYEQY